This note documents a single T cell receptor (beta chain) sequence. Its cognate antigen is unknown. Assay used: immunoSEQ multiplex PCR; TCRdb lists only in-frame clones, some missing. The sample yields 6,000 or so clones, about 81% seen once. The CDR3 spans 14 residues. Trimming shortened V by 5 bases and J by 4 bases, and 14 bases separated the two germline ends. Germline CDR1 is MNHEY and CDR2 is SVGAGI. The data derive from a study of immune evolution from preneoplasia to lung adenocarcinoma. Whole-study results and caveats: Compared with EGFR-mutant or double wild-type lesions, KRAS-mutant nodules were more clonal.

Patients had resection in Japan or China between the mid-2010s and the late 2010s. The sequenced sample consisted of FFPE invasive lung adenocarcinoma tissue. The source of this sequence is a person aged 45-60 years with lung adenocarcinoma. The J gene is TRBJ1-1, the V gene TRBV6-5, with D possibly matching TRBD1 (5 bases). This CDR3 reads CASSSRGGGTEAFF. Here the CDR3 DNA reads TGTGCCAGCAGTAGCCGGGGGGGAGGCACTGAAGCTTTCTTT.